This T cell receptor (beta chain) is drawn from a study of T cell responses to AZD1222 COVID-19 vaccine. Notes on the study in general: At baseline, seropositivity was found in only 5 to 7 AZD1222 recipients. Breadth and depth of Spike-specific TCRs rose after two AZD1222 doses.

V lost 8 bases and J lost 5; bases outside the gene matches: 4. The CDR3 covers 13 residues. CDR1 and CDR2 from the germline V gene are MNHEY and SVGAGI. Some clones are missing from TCRdb's copy, which holds only in-frame ones; the method was immunoSEQ multiplex PCR. This table has roughly 150,000 clones, 85% to 95% appearing once. Comment on this clone: Its antigen is unknown.

This TCR derives from an adult who received the AZD1222 COVID-19 vaccine. The sample in question was peripheral blood, obtained 28 days after the second AZD1222 dose. The chain recombines TRBV6-5 with TRBJ1-5; 9 bases are shared with TRBD1. CDR3 in DNA: TGTGCCAGCGCGAGGGACAGGGATCAGCCCCAGCATTTT. Amino acids: CASARDRDQPQHF.